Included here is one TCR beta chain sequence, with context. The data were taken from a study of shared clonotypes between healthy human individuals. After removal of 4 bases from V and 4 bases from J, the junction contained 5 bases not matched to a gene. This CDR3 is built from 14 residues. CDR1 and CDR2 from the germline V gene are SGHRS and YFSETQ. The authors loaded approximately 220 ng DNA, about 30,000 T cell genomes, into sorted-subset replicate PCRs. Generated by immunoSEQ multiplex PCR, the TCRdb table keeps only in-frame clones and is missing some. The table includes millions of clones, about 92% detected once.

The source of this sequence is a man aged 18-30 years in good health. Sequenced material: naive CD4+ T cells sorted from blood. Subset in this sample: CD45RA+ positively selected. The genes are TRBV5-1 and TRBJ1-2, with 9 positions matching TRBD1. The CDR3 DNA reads TGCGCCAGCAGCAACAGGGGGCTGATCTATGGCTACACCTTC. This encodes CASSNRGLIYGYTF.